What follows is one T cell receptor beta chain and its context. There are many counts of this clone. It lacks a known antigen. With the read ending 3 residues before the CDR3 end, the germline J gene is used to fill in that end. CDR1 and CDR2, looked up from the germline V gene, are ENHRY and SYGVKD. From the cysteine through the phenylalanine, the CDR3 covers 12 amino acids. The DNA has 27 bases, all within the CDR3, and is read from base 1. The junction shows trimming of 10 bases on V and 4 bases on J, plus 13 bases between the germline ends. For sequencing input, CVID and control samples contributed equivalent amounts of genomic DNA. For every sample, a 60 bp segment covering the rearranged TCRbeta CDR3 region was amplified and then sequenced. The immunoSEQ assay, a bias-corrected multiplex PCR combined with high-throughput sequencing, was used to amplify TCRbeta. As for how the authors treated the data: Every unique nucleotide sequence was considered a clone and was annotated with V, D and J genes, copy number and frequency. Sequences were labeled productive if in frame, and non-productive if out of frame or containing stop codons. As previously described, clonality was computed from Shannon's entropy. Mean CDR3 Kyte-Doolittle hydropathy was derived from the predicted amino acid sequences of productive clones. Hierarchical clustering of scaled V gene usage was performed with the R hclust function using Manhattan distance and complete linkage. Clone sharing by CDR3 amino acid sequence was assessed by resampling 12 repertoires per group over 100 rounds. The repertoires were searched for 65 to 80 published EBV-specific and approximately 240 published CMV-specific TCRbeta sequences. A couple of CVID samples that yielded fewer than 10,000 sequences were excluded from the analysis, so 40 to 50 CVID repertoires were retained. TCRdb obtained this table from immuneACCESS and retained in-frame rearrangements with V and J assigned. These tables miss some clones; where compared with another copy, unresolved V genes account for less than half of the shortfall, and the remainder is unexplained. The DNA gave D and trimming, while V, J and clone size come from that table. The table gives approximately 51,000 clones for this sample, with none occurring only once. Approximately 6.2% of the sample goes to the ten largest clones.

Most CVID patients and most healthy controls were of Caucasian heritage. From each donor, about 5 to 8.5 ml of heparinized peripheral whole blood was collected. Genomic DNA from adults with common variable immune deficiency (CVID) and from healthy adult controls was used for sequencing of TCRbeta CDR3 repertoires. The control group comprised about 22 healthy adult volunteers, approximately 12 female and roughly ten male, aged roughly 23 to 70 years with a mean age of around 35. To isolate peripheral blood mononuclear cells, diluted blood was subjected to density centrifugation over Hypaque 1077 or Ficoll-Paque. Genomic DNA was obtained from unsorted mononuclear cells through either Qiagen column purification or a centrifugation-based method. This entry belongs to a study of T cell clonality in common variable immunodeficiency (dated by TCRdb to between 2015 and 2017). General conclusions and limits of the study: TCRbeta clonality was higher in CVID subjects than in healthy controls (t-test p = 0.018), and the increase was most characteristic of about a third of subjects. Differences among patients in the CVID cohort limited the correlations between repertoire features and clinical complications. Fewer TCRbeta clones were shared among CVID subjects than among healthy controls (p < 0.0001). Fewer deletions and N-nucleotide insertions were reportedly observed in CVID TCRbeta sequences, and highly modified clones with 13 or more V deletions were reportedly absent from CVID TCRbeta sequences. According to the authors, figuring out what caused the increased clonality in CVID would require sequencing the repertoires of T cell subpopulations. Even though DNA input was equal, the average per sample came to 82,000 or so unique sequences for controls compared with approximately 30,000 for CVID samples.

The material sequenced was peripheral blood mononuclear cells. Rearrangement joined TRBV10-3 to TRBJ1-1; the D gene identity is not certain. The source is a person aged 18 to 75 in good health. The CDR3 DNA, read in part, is TGTGCCACCCAACCCGGGTCCACTGAA. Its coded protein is CATQPGSTE. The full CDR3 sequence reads CATQPGSTEAFF.